The 14 T cell receptor beta chains below all came from one sample that was sequenced in a study of T cell responses to AZD1222 COVID-19 vaccine. Repertoires were generated with immunoSEQ multiplex PCR, while TCRdb's copy carries only in-frame clones and drops some. Of about 100,000 clones in the sample, approximately 91% were seen once. The specimen comprised peripheral blood, sampled on day 0 of AZD1222 vaccination. All receptors derive from an adult in good health.

The table lists this clone with a count of one. The gene calls are TRBV9 and TRBJ2-1; 13 bases are a match to TRBD2. The germline V gene encodes CDR1 SGDLS and CDR2 YYNGEE. The length of the CDR3 is 17 residues. V lost 0 bases, J lost 5 bases, and 5 bases stayed unmatched. CDR3 residues: CASSVAIGTSGDNEQFF. In nucleotides, the CDR3 is TGTGCCAGCAGCGTAGCAATTGGGACTAGCGGGGACAATGAGCAGTTCTTC.

The chain combines TRBV10-1 with TRBJ2-3; 13 nucleotides line up with TRBD2. Germline CDR1 and CDR2: WNHNN and SYGVQD (reference sequence). This CDR3 has 16 residues. V shed 2 bases and J 5 bases; nucleotides not matched to a gene: 4. CDR3: CASSEGTSGTLDTQYF. CDR3 DNA: TGCGCCAGCAGTGAGGGGACTAGCGGGACACTAGATACGCAGTATTTT.

The chain carries TRBV5-1 and TRBJ2-5; D unclear. The CDR3 consists of 13 residues. CDR1 SGHRS and CDR2 YFSETQ come from the germline V gene. Trimming removed 0 bases at V and 1 base at J, with 4 bases between. The CDR3 loop reads CASSLDLQETQYF. The CDR3 coding sequence is TGCGCCAGCAGCTTGGATCTCCAAGAGACCCAGTACTTC.

The chain combines TRBV7-8 with TRBJ1-2, with 9 positions matching TRBD1. Trimming cost V 5 bases and J 4 bases; bases outside gene matches: 8. CDR3 length: 15 residues. From germline, CDR1 is SGHVS and CDR2 FQNEAQ. CDR3 DNA: TGTGCCAGCAGCACGACAGGGGGGAAAGGCTATGGCTACACCTTC. Translated: CASSTTGGKGYGYTF.

The gene calls are TRBV24-1 and TRBJ2-7; D tentatively fits TRBD1 or TRBD2 (6 bases each). This CDR3 is 17 amino acids long. The V gene's germline CDR1 is KGHDR and CDR2 SFDVKD. V was clipped by 5 bases and J by 0 bases, with 19 bases between them. CDR3 sequence (DNA): TGTGCCACCAGTGGAAGGGCGGGACATTCGAGCTCCTACGAGCAGTACTTC. Translated, it gives CATSGRAGHSSSYEQYF.

The sample holds one count of this clone. The chain couples TRBV6-1 to TRBJ1-4, with TRBD1 matching 8 bases. The V segment lost 3 bases and the J segment 7 bases; nucleotides outside the gene matches: 7. CDR3 length: 15 residues. The germline gives CDR1 MNHNS, CDR2 SASEGT. The CDR3 region has the DNA TGTGCCAGCAGTGATTCAGGGGGCTTGGGTGAAAAACTGTTTTTT. Residues: CASSDSGGLGEKLFF.

This chain connects TRBV7-9 to TRBJ1-2, with 8 nucleotides matching TRBD1. Losses at the gene ends were 0 bases for V and 4 bases for J; bases not matched to a gene: 1. CDR1 and CDR2 (germline): SEHNR, FQNEAQ (reference sequence). This CDR3 is built from 14 residues. The CDR3 loop is CASSLATGVYGYTF. The CDR3 DNA reads TGTGCCAGCAGCTTAGCGACAGGGGTCTATGGCTACACCTTC. The variable domain in full, with the rest retrieved from reference TRBV7-9 and TRBJ1-2, is DTGVSQNPRHKITKRGQNVTFRCDPISEHNRLYWYRQTLGQGPEFLTYFQNEAQLEKSRLLSDRFSAERPKGSFSTLEIQRTEQGDSAMYLCASSLATGVYGYTFGSGTRLTVV.

The chain employs TRBV5-4 and TRBJ2-3, with TRBD1 as a possible D gene (6 bases). CDR1 and CDR2 (germline): SGHNT, YYREEE (reference sequence). The CDR3 has 16 amino acids. The V end was cut by 6 bases, the J end by 5 bases, with 22 bases between. As DNA, the CDR3 is TGTGCCAGCACCGCTTGGGGCAGGGGACACATAGATACGCAGTATTTT. Its translation is CASTAWGRGHIDTQYF.

V usage is TRBV2 and J usage is TRBJ2-7; D uncertain. In germline, CDR1 is SNHLY, CDR2 FYNNEI. The CDR3 is 14 amino acids. V gave up 4 bases and J gave up 3 bases, with 13 bases separating them. The CDR3 region has the DNA TGTGCCAGCAGTGGAGTCAATACCGGCTACGAGCAGTACTTC. This sequence encodes CASSGVNTGYEQYF. Based on the CDR3 plus reference TRBV2 and TRBJ2-7, the full variable domain is EPEVTQTPSHQVTQMGQEVILRCVPISNHLYFYWYRQILGQKVEFLVSFYNNEISEKSEIFDDQFSVERPDGSNFTLKIRSTKLEDSAMYFCASSGVNTGYEQYFGPGTRLTVT.

The chain employs TRBV4-1 and TRBJ1-5, with unresolved D. Germline CDR1 MGHRA, CDR2 YSYEKL. V shed 1 base and J shed 1 base, with 8 bases lying between them. The CDR3 has 15 amino acids. CDR3 DNA: TGCGCCAGCAGCCAAGTTGATTCGAGCAATCAGCCCCAGCATTTT. It specifies CASSQVDSSNQPQHF.

The chain recombines TRBV5-4 with TRBJ1-3; TRBD1 is a possible D gene (6 bases). Germline V gene data show CDR1 as SGHNT and CDR2 as YYREEE (reference sequence). V was shortened by 2 bases and J by 3 bases, with 12 bases between the two germline ends. The CDR3 length is 15 residues. This CDR3 is CASSLGRGHGNTIYF. CDR3 sequence (DNA): TGTGCCAGCAGCTTAGGCAGGGGACATGGAAACACCATATATTTT.

The chain combines TRBV21-1 with TRBJ2-1; TRBD1, the table's D call, was not compared with the DNA. TRBV21-1 is designated a pseudogene. The CDR3 has 16 residues. The CDR3 DNA is TGTGCCAGCAGCAAAGCTTACAGATCACACTACAATGAGCAGTTCTTC. This sequence encodes CASSKAYRSHYNEQFF.

The V and J genes are TRBV28 and TRBJ1-4; 12 nucleotides match TRBD1. The germline gives CDR1 MDHEN, CDR2 SYDVKM. With 3 bases clipped from V and 3 bases from J, the junction kept 14 bases outside the gene matches. The CDR3 loop spans 20 amino acids. The CDR3 loop reads CASSFLLRPGQGASNEKLFF. CDR3 sequence (DNA): TGTGCCAGCAGTTTTCTTCTCAGACCGGGACAGGGGGCTTCTAATGAAAAACTGTTTTTT.

The CDR3 DNA follows: TGTGCCAGCTCACCACCATCCGAGGGACGGGGAAACACCATATATTTT. This gives the protein CASSPPSEGRGNTIYF. The chain couples TRBV18 to TRBJ1-3; D is possibly TRBD1 (5 bases). With 0 bases removed from V and 4 bases from J, the gap between germline ends came to 13 bases. The CDR3 is made up of 16 amino acids. Germline V gives CDR1 KGHSH, CDR2 LQKENI.